This passage covers 14 T cell receptor beta chains from one sample sequenced in a study of regulatory T cells in long-lasting Graves disease. Assembly of TCR beta libraries relied on iRepertoire HTBI primers together with Arm-PCR of CDR3 regions. TCRdb redid the calling of the multiplex PCR reads with MiXCR, one entry per CDR3 protein. The sample holds about 470,000 distinct CDR3 sequences, more than 12% seen once. Indicated time point: newly diagnosed GD, antithyroid drugs for less than 3 months. The authors made the TCR library using RNA they extracted from PBMCs. These data also featured in a second study, about T cells in Graves' hyperthyroidism and ophthalmopathy.

Sequenced material: peripheral blood mononuclear cells (PBMCs), taken at new diagnosis, from a patient treated with antithyroid drugs. All receptors derive from a young woman with Graves disease.

The table lists this clonotype with many counts. The chain uses TRBV30 and TRBJ2-7; D possibly corresponds to TRBD1 (7 bases). V was trimmed by 8 bases and J by 2 bases, leaving 19 bases between them. This CDR3 is built from 14 residues. Germline CDR1 reads GTSNPN; CDR2 reads SVGIG (reference sequence). DNA of the CDR3: TGTGCCGGCACCGGGGTCAGGGGGGCCTACGAGCAGTACTTC. Its protein is CAGTGVRGAYEQYF.

The chain links TRBV29-1 to TRBJ1-4; the D gene is possibly TRBD1 (5 bases). Germline CDR1 and CDR2: SQVTM and ANQGSEA. Trimming left V 4 bases short and J 1 base short, with 13 bases between. This CDR3 contains 15 residues. CDR3 sequence (DNA): TGCAGCGTTGGCCAGCGGGGGGGAACTAATGAAAAACTGTTTTTT. Residues: CSVGQRGGTNEKLFF.

This clonotype came up a few times. The chain couples TRBV7-6 to TRBJ2-3; possibly TRBD2 for D (6 bases). The V end was cut by 5 bases, the J end by 4 bases, with 16 bases between. The length of the CDR3 is 15 residues. Germline V gene lookup returns CDR1 SGHVS and CDR2 FNYEAQ. CDR3 protein: CASSKPGLSSDTQYF. CDR3 coding DNA: TGTGCCAGCAGCAAGCCGGGACTCTCATCAGATACGCAGTATTTT.

This clonotype was recorded many times. The chain combines TRBV3-1 with TRBJ2-7; D is uncertain. Per the germline V gene, CDR1 is LGHDT and CDR2 is YNNKEL (reference sequence). The CDR3 has 13 residues. The germline V and J ends were trimmed by 3 bases and 2 bases, with 8 bases remaining between them. In nucleotides, the CDR3 is TGTGCCAGCAGCCACAGCACGGCCTACGAGCAGTACTTC. It translates to CASSHSTAYEQYF.

This clonotype has a handful of counts. The chain carries TRBV6-1 and TRBJ2-2, with D hard to call. The CDR3 consists of 14 residues. In germline, CDR1 is MNHNS, CDR2 SASEGT. Trimming took off 0 bases at V and 7 bases at J, with 9 bases between the two ends. For the CDR3, the DNA is TGTGCCAGCAGTGAAGCCTCGTTTGGCGGGGAGCTGTTTTTT. This codes for CASSEASFGGELFF.

V is TRBV6-2 or TRBV6-3 and J is TRBJ2-6; D is unclear. Per the germline V gene, CDR1 is MNHEY and CDR2 is SVGEGT. V lost 6 bases, J lost 4 bases, and 10 bases lay in between. The CDR3 is 14 amino acids. In DNA, the CDR3 is TGTGCCAGCAGACCCCACTCCGGGGCCAACGTCCTGACTTTC. It is translated as CASRPHSGANVLTF.

This clonotype was counted many times. An end of the junction differs from the germline gene, which may be a read error. The chain combines TRBV6-1 with TRBJ2-1; 11 bases map to TRBD2. The CDR3 runs 14 residues. Germline values: CDR1 MNHNS, CDR2 SASEGT. The CDR3 region has the DNA TGTGCCAGCAGTGACTCCGGGACTAGCGGCCTCCAGGTCTTC. Its protein is CASSDSGTSGLQVF.

This clonotype was detected only once. The chain employs TRBV10-3 and TRBJ1-2; a weak D match, TRBD1 (5 bases). The germline gives CDR1 ENHRY, CDR2 SYGVKD. Trimming pared 0 bases from V and 0 bases from J, leaving 14 bases between. The CDR3 covers 17 residues. In DNA form, the CDR3 reads TGTGCCATCAGTGAGTCGGTCCAGGGAACAGCTAACTATGGCTACACCTTC. It encodes CAISESVQGTANYGYTF.

The V call is TRBV27, the J call TRBJ2-4; 9 bases align to TRBD2. The trim removed 6 bases at V and 16 bases at J, leaving 10 bases unmatched. Germline CDR1 reads MNHEY; CDR2 reads SMNVEV (reference sequence). This CDR3 has 12 amino acids. CDR3 loop: CASRSTSGPPYF. The CDR3 DNA follows: TGTGCCAGCAGGTCGACTAGCGGTCCCCCTTACTTC.

This clonotype was counted at least ten times. The V and J genes are TRBV7-3 and TRBJ2-1, with 8 bases aligning to TRBD2. This CDR3 region has 15 residues. J was trimmed by 7 bases and V by 4 bases; bases with no gene match: 9. Germline V CDR1 and CDR2: SGHTA, FQGTGA. DNA of the CDR3: TGTGCCAGCAGCTCGTATCTAGCGGGCTTGAATGAGCAGTTCTTC. This codes for CASSSYLAGLNEQFF.

The chain recombines TRBV12-3 or TRBV12-4 with TRBJ2-1; D uncertain. Trimming removed 1 base at V and 0 bases at J, with 7 bases between. This CDR3 comprises 15 residues. The CDR3 sequence: CASSLGKPSYNEQFF. The CDR3 nucleotides read TGTGCCAGCAGTTTAGGGAAACCCTCCTACAATGAGCAGTTCTTC.

The table lists this clonotype with many counts. The chain recombines TRBV7-8 with TRBJ2-3; 12 bases fit TRBD2. In germline, CDR1 is SGHVS, CDR2 FQNEAQ. The trim removed 1 base at V and 5 bases at J, leaving 16 bases unmatched. This CDR3 is 20 amino acids long. CDR3 bases: TGTGCCAGCAGCTTAGGCGTCGGGGCTAGCGGGAGGGCCGGGGTAGATACGCAGTATTTT. Translating it yields CASSLGVGASGRAGVDTQYF. Filled out from reference TRBV7-8 and TRBJ2-3, the complete variable domain reads GAGVSQSPRYKVAKRGQDVALRCDPISGHVSLFWYQQALGQGPEFLTYFQNEAQLDKSGLPSDRFFAERPEGSVSTLKIQRTQQEDSAVYLCASSLGVGASGRAGVDTQYFGPGTRLTVL.

This clonotype was detected ten times or more. J is TRBJ1-1 and V is TRBV6-1; unclear D gene. V shed 1 base and J shed 0 bases, with 3 bases lying between them. The length of the CDR3 is 13 residues. CDR1 and CDR2 from the germline V gene are MNHNS and SASEGT. CDR3 coding DNA: TGTGCCAGCAGTGAAGACCTGAACACTGAAGCTTTCTTT. Its translation: CASSEDLNTEAFF.

This clonotype occurred a few times. V gene TRBV6-1 combines with J gene TRBJ2-1; no reliable D call. V gave up 8 bases and J gave up 3 bases, with 8 bases separating them. The CDR3 sequence is 12 residues long. From germline, CDR1 is MNHNS and CDR2 SASEGT. CDR3 region: CASGLDYNEQFF. CDR3 bases: TGTGCCAGCGGCCTAGACTACAATGAGCAGTTCTTC.